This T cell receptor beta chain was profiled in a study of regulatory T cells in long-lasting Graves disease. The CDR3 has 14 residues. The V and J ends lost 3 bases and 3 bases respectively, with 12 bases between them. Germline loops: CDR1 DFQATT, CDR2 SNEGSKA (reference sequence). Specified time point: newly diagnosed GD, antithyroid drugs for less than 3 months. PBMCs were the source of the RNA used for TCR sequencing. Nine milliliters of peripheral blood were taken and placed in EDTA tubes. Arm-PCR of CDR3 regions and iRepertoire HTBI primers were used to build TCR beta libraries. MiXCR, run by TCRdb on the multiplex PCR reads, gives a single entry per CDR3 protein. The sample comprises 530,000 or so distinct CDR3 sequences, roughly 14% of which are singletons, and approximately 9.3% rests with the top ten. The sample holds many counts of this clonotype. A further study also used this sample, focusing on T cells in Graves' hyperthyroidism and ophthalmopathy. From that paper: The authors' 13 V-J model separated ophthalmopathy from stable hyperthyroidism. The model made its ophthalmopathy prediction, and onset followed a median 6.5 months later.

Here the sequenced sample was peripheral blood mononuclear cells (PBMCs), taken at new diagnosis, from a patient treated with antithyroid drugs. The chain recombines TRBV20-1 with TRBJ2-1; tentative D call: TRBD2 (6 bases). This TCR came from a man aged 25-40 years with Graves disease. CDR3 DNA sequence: TGCAGTGCTAGCGAGACTAGAATCTACAATGAGCAGTTCTTC. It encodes CSASETRIYNEQFF.